These 27 T cell receptor beta chains came from one sample sequenced in a study of T cell responses to AZD1222 COVID-19 vaccine. Measured with immunoSEQ multiplex PCR; TCRdb has only the in-frame clones, and not every one. The sample has 130,000 to 150,000 clones, approximately 94% seen once; the top ten hold about 1.9%. Sequencing used peripheral blood, obtained on day 0 of AZD1222 vaccination. These receptors originate from an adult in good health.

This chain uses TRBV4-1 with TRBJ1-3, with TRBD1 identical over 12 bases. The germline V gene has CDR1 MGHRA and CDR2 YSYEKL. The CDR3 sequence is 17 residues long. Trimming at V came to 1 base and at J to 0 bases, leaving 1 base not matched to a gene. In DNA, the CDR3 is TGCGCCAGCAGCCAAGGGGACAGGGGGCTCTCTGGAAACACCATATATTTT. This sequence encodes CASSQGDRGLSGNTIYF.

The rearrangement joins TRBV5-6 to TRBJ2-5; D could derive from TRBD1 or TRBD2 (5 bases each). Trimming took 3 bases from V and 1 from J, leaving 16 bases between them. The CDR3 has 16 amino acids. The germline CDR1 and CDR2 sequences are SGHDT and YYEEEE. CDR3 residues: CASSSQGEWGQETQYF. CDR3 in DNA: TGTGCCAGCAGCTCACAAGGGGAGTGGGGCCAAGAGACCCAGTACTTC.

The V gene is TRBV25-1, the J gene TRBJ2-7, with D possibly called TRBD1 or TRBD2 (6 bases each). This CDR3 has 14 residues. Germline loops: CDR1 MGHDK, CDR2 SYGVNS. V was trimmed by 7 bases and J by 4 bases, leaving 17 bases between them. CDR3 residues: CASTGTPQGYEQYF. The CDR3 DNA is TGTGCCAGCACAGGGACTCCACAGGGTTACGAGCAGTACTTC.

CDR3 sequence reads: CASSLRTSGAPYEQYF. For the CDR3, the DNA is TGTGCCAGCAGTTTAAGAACTAGCGGGGCCCCCTACGAGCAGTACTTC. The chain is built from TRBV27 and TRBJ2-7; 10 positions agree with TRBD2. With 2 bases clipped from V and 2 bases from J, the junction kept 6 bases outside the gene matches. Germline V gene lookup returns CDR1 MNHEY and CDR2 SMNVEV (reference sequence). The CDR3 consists of 16 residues.

The V gene is TRBV7-8, the J gene TRBJ1-1; D is undetermined. The CDR3 consists of 13 residues. Between the trimmed V and J ends, which lost 5 bases and 1 base, there was a span of 8 bases. The germline V gene encodes CDR1 SGHVS and CDR2 FQNEAQ. The CDR3 DNA reads as TGTGCCAGCAGCCGAGGATGGAACACTGAAGCTTTCTTT. Translation: CASSRGWNTEAFF.

The chain uses TRBV7-9 and TRBJ2-2; D unclear. The CDR3 runs to 11 residues. V lost 10 bases and J lost 6, with 9 bases in between. Germline V gene sequence: CDR1 SEHNR, CDR2 FQNEAQ (reference sequence). The CDR3, as DNA: TGTGCCACCCAGTCGCCCGGGGAGCTGTTTTTT. Its protein product is CATQSPGELFF.

The gene calls are TRBV2 and TRBJ2-5; the D call may be TRBD1 or TRBD2 (5 bases each). V gave up 6 bases and J gave up 2 bases, with 13 bases separating them. The CDR3 contains 14 residues. The germline CDR1 and CDR2 sequences are SNHLY and FYNNEI. DNA for the CDR3: TGTGCCAGCAGAGACCAGGGACCGCAAGAGACCCAGTACTTC. Translated, it gives CASRDQGPQETQYF.

The genes are TRBV7-3 and TRBJ1-2; D is perhaps TRBD1 (6 bases). The CDR3 is made up of 14 amino acids. V lost 0 bases and J 11 bases, leaving 16 bases between the germline ends. From germline, CDR1 is SGHTA and CDR2 FQGTGA. The CDR3 coding sequence is TGTGCCAGCAGCTTAACCCCCGGGGACACCTTTTACACCTTC. Its translation: CASSLTPGDTFYTF. The full variable domain, its missing parts supplied by reference TRBV7-3 and TRBJ1-2, is GAGVSQTPSNKVTEKGKYVELRCDPISGHTALYWYRQSLGQGPEFLIYFQGTGAADDSGLPNDRFFAVRPEGSVSTLKIQRTERGDSAVYLCASSLTPGDTFYTFGSGTRLTVV.

The V gene is TRBV5-1, the J gene TRBJ2-2, with 11 bases fitting TRBD2. V was pared by 4 bases and J by 4 bases, with 3 bases of the junction left unmatched. The CDR3 is made up of 15 amino acids. Germline V gives CDR1 SGHRS, CDR2 YFSETQ. The CDR3 reads CASSPGLAATGELFF. For the CDR3, the DNA is TGCGCCAGCAGCCCGGGACTAGCGGCCACCGGGGAGCTGTTTTTT.

The rearrangement uses TRBV6-5 and TRBJ2-7; 8 positions agree with TRBD1. CDR1 is MNHEY and CDR2 is SVGAGI in the germline V gene. The trim removed 2 bases at V and 4 bases at J, leaving 4 bases unmatched. This CDR3 region has 14 residues. Here the CDR3 reads CASSYGDRLYEQYF. CDR3 DNA sequence: TGTGCCAGCAGTTACGGGGACAGGTTATACGAGCAGTACTTC.

CDR3 nucleotide sequence: TGTGCCAGCAGCTTACCGGCTAACTATGGCTACACCTTC. Residues: CASSLPANYGYTF. The rearrangement links TRBV5-4 to TRBJ1-2; D not resolved. With 2 bases removed from V and 0 bases from J, the gap between germline ends came to 5 bases. The CDR3 consists of 13 residues. Germline values: CDR1 SGHNT, CDR2 YYREEE (reference sequence).

The rearrangement links TRBV27 to TRBJ1-1; D ambiguous. Deletions cut 9 bases from V and 5 bases from J, with 16 bases between. There are 13 residues in the CDR3. Germline loops: CDR1 MNHEY, CDR2 SMNVEV (reference sequence). CDR3 sequence reads: CASQIPGRTEAFF. The CDR3 nucleotides are TGTGCCAGTCAAATCCCCGGGAGAACTGAAGCTTTCTTT.

This clone has just one count. The rearrangement uses TRBV12-3 or TRBV12-4 and TRBJ1-1; possible D gene TRBD1, 5 bases. V was trimmed by 6 bases and J by 3 bases, leaving 11 bases between them. This CDR3 spans 13 amino acids. The CDR3 nucleotides read TGTGCCAGCAGGGGACGGCTGCACACTGAAGCTTTCTTT. It yields the protein CASRGRLHTEAFF.

The chain combines TRBV6-2 or TRBV6-3 with TRBJ2-6, with no clear D. The germline gives CDR1 MNHEY, CDR2 SVGEGT. The ends were cut back, 1 base at V and 1 base at J, with 5 bases in the middle. The length of the CDR3 is 15 residues. CDR3 DNA: TGTGCCAGCAGTTACTGGGGATCTGGGGCCAACGTCCTGACTTTC. It is translated as CASSYWGSGANVLTF.

The chain has TRBV19 and TRBJ1-4; 10 bases align to TRBD1. V was pared by 5 bases and J by 5 bases, with 5 bases of the junction left unmatched. The CDR3 loop spans 15 amino acids. From germline, CDR1 is LNHDA and CDR2 SQIVND (reference sequence). The CDR3 coding sequence is TGTGCCAGTAGTGTTATGGACAGGGGGAATGAAAAACTGTTTTTT. Amino acids: CASSVMDRGNEKLFF.

The V call is TRBV19, the J call TRBJ1-4; a weak D match, TRBD1 (6 bases). This CDR3 is 14 amino acids long. Per germline, CDR1 LNHDA and CDR2 SQIVND (reference sequence). V gave up 2 bases and J gave up 8 bases, with 12 bases separating them. The CDR3 DNA sequence: TGTGCCAGTAGTATACGGCAGGGGCGGGAAAAACTGTTTTTT. This translates into CASSIRQGREKLFF.

The chain couples TRBV15 to TRBJ1-1; D gene ambiguous. The CDR3 is 13 residues long. Germline-derived CDR1 and CDR2 are LNHNV and YYDKDF (reference sequence). V was trimmed by 5 bases and J by 1 base, leaving 8 bases between them. Here the CDR3 DNA reads TGTGCCACCAGCCCCTCCCGGAACACTGAAGCTTTCTTT. This gives the protein CATSPSRNTEAFF.

The chain links TRBV18 to TRBJ2-5; 7 nucleotides line up with TRBD1. Germline trimming cut 1 base from V and 9 bases from J; bases unmatched to any gene: 17. Germline CDR1 KGHSH, CDR2 LQKENI. The CDR3 is made up of 17 amino acids. CDR3 DNA sequence: TGTGCCAGCTCACCACGGGGCGAGGGGGCGCTTGGTAGTGCCCAGTACTTC. Its protein is CASSPRGEGALGSAQYF. The variable domain in full, completed from reference TRBV18 and TRBJ2-5, reads NAGVMQNPRHLVRRRGQEARLRCSPMKGHSHVYWYRQLPEEGLKFMVYLQKENIIDESGMPKERFSAEFPKEGPSILRIQQVVRGDSAAYFCASSPRGEGALGSAQYFGPGTRLLVL.

V is TRBV14 and J is TRBJ2-7; the D gene could be TRBD1 or TRBD2 (5 bases each). Trimming shortened V by 5 bases and J by 5 bases, and 13 bases separated the two germline ends. The germline V gene has CDR1 SGHDN and CDR2 FVKESK. CDR3 length: 13 amino acids. CDR3 in DNA: TGTGCCAGCAGCTTCACCCGGGGCCACGAGCAGTACTTC. Translated: CASSFTRGHEQYF. The full variable domain, rest sourced from reference TRBV14 and TRBJ2-7, is EAGVTQFPSHSVIEKGQTVTLRCDPISGHDNLYWYRRVMGKEIKFLLHFVKESKQDESGMPNNRFLAERTGGTYSTLKVQPAELEDSGVYFCASSFTRGHEQYFGPGTRLTVT.

V and J are TRBV6-4 and TRBJ1-6, with D perhaps TRBD1 (6 bases). Germline V gene sequence: CDR1 MRHNA, CDR2 SNTAGT. The CDR3 runs to 15 residues. V lost 8 bases and J lost 0, with 11 bases in between. DNA of the CDR3: TGTGCCAGCGGACAGACAAGCTCCTATAATTCACCCCTCCACTTT. Translation gives CASGQTSSYNSPLHF.

The V and J genes are TRBV24-1 and TRBJ2-3; TRBD2 aligns across 10 bases. V lost 2 bases, J lost 0 bases, and 7 bases stayed unmatched. The CDR3 is 18 residues long. Germline V lookup: CDR1 KGHDR, CDR2 SFDVKD. CDR3 sequence reads: CATSDSRTSGLSTDTQYF. In nucleotides, the CDR3 is TGTGCCACCAGTGATTCCAGGACTAGCGGATTGAGCACAGATACGCAGTATTTT.

The chain employs TRBV25-1 and TRBJ1-1; D unclear. Trimming took 4 bases from V and 5 from J, leaving 11 bases between them. Germline CDR1 is MGHDK and CDR2 is SYGVNS. This CDR3 has 13 residues. The CDR3 region has the DNA TGTGCCAGCAGTGCCCGGATGGGGACTGAAGCTTTCTTT. Residues: CASSARMGTEAFF.

CDR3 coding DNA: TGTGCCAGCAGCTTCAACAGGGGTTCTAGCACAGATACGCAGTATTTT. Translation gives CASSFNRGSSTDTQYF. This chain uses TRBV5-4 with TRBJ2-3, with 7 bases identical to TRBD1. Germline V gene sequence: CDR1 SGHNT, CDR2 YYREEE (reference sequence). Trimming removed 2 bases from V and 0 bases from J; junction bases left unmatched: 6. The CDR3 is 16 amino acids.

The chain employs TRBV11-2 and TRBJ2-1; 7 positions agree with TRBD1. This CDR3 comprises 14 residues. V lost 5 bases and J lost 2; bases outside the gene matches: 3. Per the germline V gene, CDR1 is SGHAT and CDR2 is FQNNGV. CDR3: CASSPRGPYNEQFF. The DNA of the CDR3 is TGTGCCAGCAGCCCAAGGGGGCCCTACAATGAGCAGTTCTTC.

This sequence joins TRBV5-6 and TRBJ2-2; 11 nucleotides align to TRBD1. Germline V gene data show CDR1 as SGHDT and CDR2 as YYEEEE. CDR3 length: 16 amino acids. The trim removed 5 bases at V and 6 bases at J, leaving 9 bases unmatched. In DNA form, the CDR3 reads TGTGCCAGCAGGAACAAGGGGGACAGGGGGGCCGGGGAGCTGTTTTTT. This codes for CASRNKGDRGAGELFF.

The chain is built from TRBV6-5 and TRBJ2-3; D may correspond to TRBD1 or TRBD2 (5 bases each). CDR1 is MNHEY, CDR2 SVGAGI, per germline. The CDR3 extends over 15 amino acids. The V end lost 2 bases, the J end lost 0 bases, and 9 bases lay between the germline ends. The CDR3 is CASSYGGTSTDTQYF. The CDR3 coding sequence is TGTGCCAGCAGTTACGGGGGTACTAGCACAGATACGCAGTATTTT.

The CDR3 loop reads CASSFLTEAFF. CDR3 nucleotides: TGTGCCAGCAGCTTTTTGACTGAAGCTTTCTTT. The chain links TRBV6-5 to TRBJ1-1; D not resolved. The CDR3 loop spans 11 amino acids. Trimming removed 6 bases from V and 5 bases from J, with 7 bases in between. Germline CDR1 and CDR2: MNHEY and SVGAGI.